The sequence of this T cell receptor beta chain was determined in a study of blood T cell repertoires in COVID-19. Overall study: Sources were T cells, B-cell-depleted T cells, or PBMCs; the material itself was cDNA or gDNA.

Methods used by the authors: Reference gene primer amplification yielded estimated nucleated cell counts. TCRdb keeps only in-frame clones here, not all; method: immunoSEQ multiplex PCR. D and trimming come from the DNA, and the V and J calls and clone size come from that table. This table holds over 150,000 clones, approximately 85% found once. The material sequenced was peripheral blood. The sequence was collected from a man aged 40-50 years with acute or convalescent COVID-19.

The CDR3 nucleotides read TGTGCCAGCAGCCAAGATCAAAACTACTCCTACGAGCAGTACTTC. The encoded protein is CASSQDQNYSYEQYF. This chain joins TRBV3-1 (or the pseudogene TRBV3-2) and TRBJ2-7; D unresolved. The V end was cut by 0 bases, the J end by 0 bases, with 9 bases between. The length of the CDR3 is 15 residues. Germline values: CDR1 LGHDT, CDR2 YNNKEL (reference sequence).